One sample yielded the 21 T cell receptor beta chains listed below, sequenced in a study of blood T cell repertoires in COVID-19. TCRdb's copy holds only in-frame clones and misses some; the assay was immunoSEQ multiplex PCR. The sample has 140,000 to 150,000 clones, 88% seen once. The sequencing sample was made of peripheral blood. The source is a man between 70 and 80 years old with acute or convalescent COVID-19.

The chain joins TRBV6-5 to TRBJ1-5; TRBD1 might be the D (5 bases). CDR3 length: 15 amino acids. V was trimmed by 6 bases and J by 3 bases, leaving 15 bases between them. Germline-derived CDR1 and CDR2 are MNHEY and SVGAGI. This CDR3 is CASRGGMRSNQPQHF. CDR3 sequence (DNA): TGTGCCAGCAGGGGGGGGATGAGGTCCAATCAGCCCCAGCATTTT.

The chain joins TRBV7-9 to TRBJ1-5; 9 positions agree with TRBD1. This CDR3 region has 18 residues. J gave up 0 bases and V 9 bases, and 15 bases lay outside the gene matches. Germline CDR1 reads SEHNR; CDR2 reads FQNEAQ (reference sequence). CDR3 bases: TGTGCCAGGGATATGGGGACAGGGCTTTTTGGTAGCAATCAGCCCCAGCATTTT. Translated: CARDMGTGLFGSNQPQHF.

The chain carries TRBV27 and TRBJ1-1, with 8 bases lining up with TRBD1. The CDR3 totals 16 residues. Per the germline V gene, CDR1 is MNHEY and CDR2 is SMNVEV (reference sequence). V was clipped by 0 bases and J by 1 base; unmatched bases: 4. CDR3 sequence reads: CASSLSYGTGNTEAFF. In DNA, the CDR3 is TGTGCCAGCAGTTTATCGTACGGGACAGGGAACACTGAAGCTTTCTTT.

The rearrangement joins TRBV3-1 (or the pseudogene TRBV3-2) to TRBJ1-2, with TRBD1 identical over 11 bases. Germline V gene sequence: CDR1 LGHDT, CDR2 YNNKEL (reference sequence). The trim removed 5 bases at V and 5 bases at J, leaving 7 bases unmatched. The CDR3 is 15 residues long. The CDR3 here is CASSARTGGDYGYTF. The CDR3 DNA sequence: TGTGCCAGCAGCGCCAGGACAGGGGGCGATTATGGCTACACCTTC.

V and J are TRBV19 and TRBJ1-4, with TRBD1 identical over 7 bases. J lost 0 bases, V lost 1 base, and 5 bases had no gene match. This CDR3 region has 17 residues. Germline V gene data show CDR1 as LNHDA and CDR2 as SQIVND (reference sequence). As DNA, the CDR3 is TGTGCCAGTAGTATAGGAAGACAGGGAGCAACTAATGAAAAACTGTTTTTT. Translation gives CASSIGRQGATNEKLFF.

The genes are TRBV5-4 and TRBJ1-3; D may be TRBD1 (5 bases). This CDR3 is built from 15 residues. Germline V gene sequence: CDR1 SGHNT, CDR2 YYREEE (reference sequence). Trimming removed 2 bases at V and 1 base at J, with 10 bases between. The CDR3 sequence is CASSFAGYSGNTIYF. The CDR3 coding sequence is TGTGCCAGCAGCTTTGCAGGGTATTCTGGAAACACCATATATTTT. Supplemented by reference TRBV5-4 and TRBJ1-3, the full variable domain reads ETGVTQSPTHLIKTRGQQVTLRCSSQSGHNTVSWYQQALGQGPQFIFQYYREEENGRGNFPPRFSGLQFPNYSSELNVNALELDDSALYLCASSFAGYSGNTIYFGEGSWLTVV.

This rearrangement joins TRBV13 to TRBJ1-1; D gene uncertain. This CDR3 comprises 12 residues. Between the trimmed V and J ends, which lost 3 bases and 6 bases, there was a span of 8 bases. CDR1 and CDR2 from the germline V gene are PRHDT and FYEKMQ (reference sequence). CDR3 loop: CASSFDGAEAFF. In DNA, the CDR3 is TGTGCCAGCAGCTTTGACGGGGCTGAAGCTTTCTTT.

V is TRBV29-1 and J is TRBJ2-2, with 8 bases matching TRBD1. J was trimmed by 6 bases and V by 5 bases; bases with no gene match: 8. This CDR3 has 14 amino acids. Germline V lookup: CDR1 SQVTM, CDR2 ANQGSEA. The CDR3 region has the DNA TGCAGCGTTCGACAGGGGAGGCTTTCCGGGGAGCTGTTTTTT. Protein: CSVRQGRLSGELFF.

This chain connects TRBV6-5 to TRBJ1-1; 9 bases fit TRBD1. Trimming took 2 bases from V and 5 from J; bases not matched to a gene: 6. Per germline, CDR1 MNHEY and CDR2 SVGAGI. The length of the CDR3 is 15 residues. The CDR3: CASSYVGQGFTEAFF. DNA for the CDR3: TGTGCCAGCAGTTACGTCGGACAGGGGTTTACTGAAGCTTTCTTT.

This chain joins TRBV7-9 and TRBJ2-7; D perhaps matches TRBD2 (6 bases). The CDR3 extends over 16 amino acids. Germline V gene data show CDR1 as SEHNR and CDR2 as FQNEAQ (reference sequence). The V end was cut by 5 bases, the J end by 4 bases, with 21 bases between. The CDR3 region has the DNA TGTGCCAGCAGCCCAATTTTCAGGGACTCTACGTACGAGCAGTACTTC. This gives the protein CASSPIFRDSTYEQYF.

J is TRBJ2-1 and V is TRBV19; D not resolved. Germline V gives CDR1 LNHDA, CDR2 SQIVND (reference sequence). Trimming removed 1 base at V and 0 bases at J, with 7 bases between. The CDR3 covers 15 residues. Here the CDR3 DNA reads TGTGCCAGTAGTATAGGCACGAGCTCCTACAATGAGCAGTTCTTC. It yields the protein CASSIGTSSYNEQFF. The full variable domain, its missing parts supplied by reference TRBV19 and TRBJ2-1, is DGGITQSPKYLFRKEGQNVTLSCEQNLNHDAMYWYRQDPGQGLRLIYYSQIVNDFQKGDIAEGYSVSREKKESFPLTVTSAQKNPTAFYLCASSIGTSSYNEQFFGPGTRLTVL.

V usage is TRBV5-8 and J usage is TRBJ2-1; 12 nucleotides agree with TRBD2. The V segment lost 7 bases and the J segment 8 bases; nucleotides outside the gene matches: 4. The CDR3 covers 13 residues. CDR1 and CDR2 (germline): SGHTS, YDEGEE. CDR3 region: CASRTSGNYEQFF. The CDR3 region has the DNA TGTGCCAGCCGGACTAGCGGGAACTATGAGCAGTTCTTC.

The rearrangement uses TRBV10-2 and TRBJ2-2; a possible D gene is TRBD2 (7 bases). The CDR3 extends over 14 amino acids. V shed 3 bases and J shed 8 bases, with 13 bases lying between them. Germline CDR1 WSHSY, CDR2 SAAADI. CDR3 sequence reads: CASSEFAGAGELFF. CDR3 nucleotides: TGCGCCAGCAGTGAATTCGCGGGGGCGGGGGAGCTGTTTTTT.

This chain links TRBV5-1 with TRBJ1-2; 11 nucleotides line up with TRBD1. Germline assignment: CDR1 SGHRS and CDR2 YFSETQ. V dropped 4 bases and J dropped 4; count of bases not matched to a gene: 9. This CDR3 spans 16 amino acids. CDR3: CASSPGQGALTYGYTF. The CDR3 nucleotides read TGCGCCAGCAGCCCAGGACAGGGGGCGCTTACCTATGGCTACACCTTC.

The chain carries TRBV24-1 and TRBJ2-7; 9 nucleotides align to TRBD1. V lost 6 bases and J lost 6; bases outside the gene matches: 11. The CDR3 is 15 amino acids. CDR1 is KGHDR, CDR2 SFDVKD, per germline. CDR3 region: CATSTGGTGSVEQYF. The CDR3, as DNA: TGTGCCACCAGTACGGGTGGGACAGGGAGTGTCGAGCAGTACTTC.

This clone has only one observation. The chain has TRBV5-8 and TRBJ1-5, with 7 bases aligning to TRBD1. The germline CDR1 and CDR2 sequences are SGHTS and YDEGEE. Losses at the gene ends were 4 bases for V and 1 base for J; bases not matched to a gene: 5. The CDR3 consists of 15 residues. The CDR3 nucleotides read TGTGCCAGCAGCCCGACAGGGTTGAGCAATCAGCCCCAGCATTTT. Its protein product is CASSPTGLSNQPQHF.

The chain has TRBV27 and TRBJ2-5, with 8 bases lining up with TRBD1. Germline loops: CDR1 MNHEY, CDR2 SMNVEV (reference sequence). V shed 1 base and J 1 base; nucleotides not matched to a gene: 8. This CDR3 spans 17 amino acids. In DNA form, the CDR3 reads TGTGCCAGCAGTTTATTGGGTGGGACAGGACCCCAAGAGACCCAGTACTTC. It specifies CASSLLGGTGPQETQYF.

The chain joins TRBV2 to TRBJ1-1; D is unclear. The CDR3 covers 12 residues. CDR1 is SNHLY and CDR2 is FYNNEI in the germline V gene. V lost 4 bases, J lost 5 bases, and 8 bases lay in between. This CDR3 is CASSGAGTEAFF. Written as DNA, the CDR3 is TGTGCCAGCAGTGGGGCAGGTACTGAAGCTTTCTTT.

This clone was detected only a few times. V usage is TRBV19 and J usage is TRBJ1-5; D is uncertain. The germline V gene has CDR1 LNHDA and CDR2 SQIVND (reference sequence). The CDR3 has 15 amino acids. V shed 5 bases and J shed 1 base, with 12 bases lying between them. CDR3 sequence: CASSYDVRSNQPQHF. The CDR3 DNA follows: TGTGCCAGTAGTTATGATGTCCGGAGCAATCAGCCCCAGCATTTT.

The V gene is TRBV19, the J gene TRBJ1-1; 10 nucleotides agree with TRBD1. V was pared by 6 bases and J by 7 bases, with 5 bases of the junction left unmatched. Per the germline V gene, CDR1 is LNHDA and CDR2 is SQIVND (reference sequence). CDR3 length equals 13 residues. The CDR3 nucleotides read TGTGCCAGTAGGGACAGGGGGGCCTATGAAGCTTTCTTT. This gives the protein CASRDRGAYEAFF. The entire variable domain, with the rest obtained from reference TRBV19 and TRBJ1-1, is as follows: DGGITQSPKYLFRKEGQNVTLSCEQNLNHDAMYWYRQDPGQGLRLIYYSQIVNDFQKGDIAEGYSVSREKKESFPLTVTSAQKNPTAFYLCASRDRGAYEAFFGQGTRLTVV.

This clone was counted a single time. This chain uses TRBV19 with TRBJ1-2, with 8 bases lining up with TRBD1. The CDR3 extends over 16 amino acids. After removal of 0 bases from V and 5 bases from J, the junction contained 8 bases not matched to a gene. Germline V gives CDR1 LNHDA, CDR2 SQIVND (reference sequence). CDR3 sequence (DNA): TGTGCCAGTAGTATAGATAGCACAGGGGGATTGTATGGCTACACCTTC. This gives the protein CASSIDSTGGLYGYTF.